This T cell receptor beta chain appears in the sequencing data of a study of blood T cells in healthy people across ages. Study-wide points: Among long-lived donors, naive CD4+ cells were more numerous and diversity higher than in aged donors. Total diversity from one million sequenced T cells was likely underestimated. Strong correlation linked observed beta diversity and percent naive T cells.

This clonotype was picked up a small number of times. Its matching antigen is unknown. Per the germline V gene, CDR1 is MGHDK and CDR2 is SYGVNS. The CDR3 spans 13 residues. Trimming stripped 6 bases from V and 0 bases from J, with 8 bases between. Primed by a sample-barcoded 5' primer and a J-beta primer mix, a second PCR proceeded for about 7 to 11 cycles. Every sample gave at least 2.5 million paired-end reads containing CDR3. One entry per CDR3 protein, called by TCRdb with MiXCR from the 5' RACE reads. The table shows over a million distinct CDR3 sequences, with 35% to 45% occurring only once. The sample was blood. This receptor was identified in a woman aged 18 to 35 in good health. V is TRBV25-1 and J is TRBJ2-5; TRBD2 is a possible D gene (5 bases). In nucleotides, the CDR3 is TGTGCCAGCAGCCGGACTCACCAAGAGACCCAGTACTTC. This translates into CASSRTHQETQYF.